The 22 T cell receptor beta chains below all came from one sample that was sequenced in a study of cytomegalovirus exposure and HLA in healthy donors. Use of 60 Vbeta and 13 Jbeta primers characterized the PCR. Clones were sequenced by immunoSEQ multiplex PCR, and TCRdb holds only the in-frame ones, with some missing. The sample consists of some 57,000 clones, around 89% of them appearing once. The sample was PBMCs. The receptors were gathered from a man younger than 40 in good health and CMV-seropositive.

The chain has TRBV5-4 and TRBJ2-3; no clear D gene. Looked up from germline, CDR1 is SGHNT and CDR2 is YYREEE (reference sequence). This CDR3 is 14 amino acids long. Trimming shortened V by 0 bases and J by 2 bases, and 7 bases separated the two germline ends. The CDR3 spells CASSLEPDTDTQYF. CDR3 bases: TGTGCCAGCAGCTTGGAACCAGACACAGATACGCAGTATTTT.

The chain carries TRBV7-3 and TRBJ2-3; 10 nucleotides align to TRBD1. J gave up 3 bases and V 4 bases, and 7 bases lay outside the gene matches. The germline CDR1 and CDR2 sequences are SGHTA and FQGTGA. CDR3 length equals 16 residues. The DNA for the CDR3 is TGTGCCAGCAGCTCTCGGACAGGGGGGGCGACAGATACGCAGTATTTT. It specifies CASSSRTGGATDTQYF.

The gene calls are TRBV18 and TRBJ2-7; unclear D gene. The V end was cut by 2 bases, the J end by 4 bases, with 15 bases between. This CDR3 is 15 amino acids long. CDR1 and CDR2 from the germline V gene are KGHSH and LQKENI. The CDR3 nucleotides are TGTGCCAGCTCACCAGGTGGCCAGATTAAGTACGAGCAGTACTTC. Translating it yields CASSPGGQIKYEQYF. The complete variable domain, with remaining parts taken from reference TRBV18 and TRBJ2-7, reads NAGVMQNPRHLVRRRGQEARLRCSPMKGHSHVYWYRQLPEEGLKFMVYLQKENIIDESGMPKERFSAEFPKEGPSILRIQQVVRGDSAAYFCASSPGGQIKYEQYFGPGTRLTVT.

V usage is TRBV6-5 and J usage is TRBJ2-5; 9 positions agree with TRBD2. Germline CDR1 is MNHEY and CDR2 is SVGAGI. The ends lost 0 bases at V and 5 bases at J; junction bases unmatched: 4. There are 15 residues in the CDR3. The DNA of the CDR3 is TGTGCCAGCAGTTACTCTGGCGGGAGGGTGGAGACCCAGTACTTC. The encoded protein is CASSYSGGRVETQYF.

J is TRBJ2-1 and V is TRBV7-9; 11 bases agree with TRBD2. Germline V gives CDR1 SEHNR, CDR2 FQNEAQ (reference sequence). CDR3 length: 13 residues. Trimming at V came to 5 bases and at J to 10 bases, leaving 4 bases not matched to a gene. The CDR3 coding sequence is TGTGCCAGCAGCGCGACTAGCGGGGCCGAGCAGTTCTTC. It translates to CASSATSGAEQFF. The full variable domain, in which reference TRBV7-9 and TRBJ2-1 provide the parts outside the CDR3, is DTGVSQNPRHKITKRGQNVTFRCDPISEHNRLYWYRQTLGQGPEFLTYFQNEAQLEKSRLLSDRFSAERPKGSFSTLEIQRTEQGDSAMYLCASSATSGAEQFFGPGTRLTVL.

By sample share, this clone is medium-sized. This chain links TRBV7-9 with TRBJ1-5; D not certain. V was clipped by 3 bases and J by 4 bases, with 7 bases between them. The CDR3 length is 13 residues. The germline gives CDR1 SEHNR, CDR2 FQNEAQ (reference sequence). Here the CDR3 DNA reads TGTGCCAGCAGCTTCGGAGGGAATCAGCCCCAGCATTTT. Amino acid sequence: CASSFGGNQPQHF.

As DNA, the CDR3 is TGTGCCAGCAGCGCTGGCCCTAGGGTGGCGGGATATGTGCAGTACTTC. It is translated as CASSAGPRVAGYVQYF. This chain connects TRBV5-4 to TRBJ2-5; tentative D call: TRBD2 (6 bases). Germline V gene data show CDR1 as SGHNT and CDR2 as YYREEE (reference sequence). Trimming stripped 4 bases from V and 11 bases from J, with 27 bases between. The CDR3 is 16 amino acids.

V is TRBV10-1 and J is TRBJ2-5, with a possible D match to TRBD1 (6 bases). CDR1 is WNHNN, CDR2 SYGVQD, per germline (reference sequence). The CDR3 is 14 residues long. Trimming shortened V by 3 bases and J by 5 bases, and 13 bases separated the two germline ends. The CDR3 spells CASSEAGAAETQYF. DNA of the CDR3: TGCGCCAGCAGTGAAGCAGGGGCGGCGGAGACCCAGTACTTC.

The chain couples TRBV27 to TRBJ1-5; D is possibly TRBD1 (5 bases). The germline CDR1 and CDR2 sequences are MNHEY and SMNVEV (reference sequence). V lost 7 bases and J lost 1, with 17 bases in between. The length of the CDR3 is 16 residues. CDR3 amino acids: CASKVGAGQSNQPQHF. For the CDR3, the DNA is TGTGCCAGCAAGGTAGGGGCCGGGCAGAGCAATCAGCCCCAGCATTTT.

This chain joins TRBV21-1 and TRBJ2-7; TRBD2 is the table's D call and was not checked against the DNA. TRBV21-1 is a known pseudogene. The CDR3 is 14 residues long. The CDR3 sequence is CASSKGSGDYEQYF. DNA of the CDR3: TGTGCCAGCAGCAAAGGGAGCGGGGACTACGAGCAGTACTTC.

The V call is TRBV7-8, the J call TRBJ2-1, with 12 bases aligning to TRBD2. The length of the CDR3 is 17 residues. Per germline, CDR1 SGHVS and CDR2 FQNEAQ. Trimming removed 5 bases from V and 1 base from J; junction bases left unmatched: 6. The CDR3 loop reads CASSPGTSGFSYNEQFF. The CDR3 DNA reads TGTGCCAGCAGCCCAGGGACTAGCGGGTTTTCCTACAATGAGCAGTTCTTC.

The chain recombines TRBV5-1 with TRBJ1-1; D unclear. This CDR3 is built from 16 residues. Germline CDR1 is SGHRS and CDR2 is YFSETQ. The V and J ends lost 4 bases and 0 bases respectively, with 16 bases between them. The CDR3 protein is CASSLGGGLVNTEAFF. CDR3 coding DNA: TGCGCCAGCAGCCTTGGTGGAGGTCTGGTGAACACTGAAGCTTTCTTT.

V is TRBV4-2 and J is TRBJ2-5, with D possibly TRBD1 on 5 matching bases. The germline V gene encodes CDR1 LGHNA and CDR2 YNFKEQ. V was shortened by 2 bases and J by 9 bases, with 16 bases between the two germline ends. This CDR3 is built from 14 residues. CDR3 DNA sequence: TGTGCCAGCAGCCAACTAGGGGTAGGATTTGCCCAGTACTTC. Amino acids: CASSQLGVGFAQYF.

This chain connects TRBV15 to TRBJ2-7, with 7 bases that match TRBD1. The J segment lost 6 bases and the V segment lost 3 bases, leaving 2 bases of the junction unmatched. The CDR3 contains 12 residues. Per germline, CDR1 LNHNV and CDR2 YYDKDF (reference sequence). CDR3: CATSSAGGEQYF. The DNA for the CDR3 is TGTGCCACCAGCAGCGCAGGGGGCGAGCAGTACTTC.

This chain joins TRBV21-1 and TRBJ1-1; the tabulated D call, TRBD1, remains unverified against the DNA. TRBV21-1 is an annotated pseudogene. The CDR3 spans 16 residues. The CDR3 DNA is TGTGCCAGCAGCAAAGGGTCGACAGGGACGAACACTGAAGCTTTCTTT. Its protein is CASSKGSTGTNTEAFF.

The gene calls are TRBV2 and TRBJ1-4, with TRBD1 as a possible D gene (5 bases). V shed 6 bases and J shed 4 bases, with 15 bases lying between them. Germline CDR1 is SNHLY and CDR2 is FYNNEI. The CDR3 loop spans 15 amino acids. Here the CDR3 reads CASSLLRGGNEKLFF. DNA of the CDR3: TGTGCCAGCAGCCTATTGCGGGGGGGTAATGAAAAACTGTTTTTT.

V usage is TRBV4-3 and J usage is TRBJ2-3; 7 nucleotides agree with TRBD2. V lost 4 bases, J lost 2 bases, and 12 bases stayed unmatched. The CDR3 spans 17 residues. Germline V gene lookup returns CDR1 LGHNA and CDR2 YSLEER. CDR3 DNA: TGCGCCAGCAGCCGAGCTTCAGGCGGGAGTAACACAGATACGCAGTATTTT. This encodes CASSRASGGSNTDTQYF.

The chain employs TRBV29-1 and TRBJ2-1, with D hard to call. V dropped 6 bases and J dropped 0 bases, with 15 bases sitting between them. Germline CDR1 and CDR2: SQVTM and ANQGSEA. This CDR3 is 15 amino acids long. The CDR3 DNA reads TGCAGCGTGGGCAGGCTCGTAAGCTCCTACAATGAGCAGTTCTTC. Its translation is CSVGRLVSSYNEQFF.

The chain uses TRBV27 and TRBJ2-7; TRBD2 might be the D (6 bases). The germline gives CDR1 MNHEY, CDR2 SMNVEV (reference sequence). Between the trimmed V and J ends, which lost 6 bases and 2 bases, there was a span of 17 bases. The CDR3 contains 15 residues. The CDR3 coding sequence is TGTGCCAGCAGCTTCACCGGGACTCATACCTACGAGCAGTACTTC. It encodes CASSFTGTHTYEQYF.

V gene TRBV21-1 combines with J gene TRBJ2-6; the tabulated D call, TRBD1, remains unverified against the DNA. TRBV21-1 is marked as a pseudogene. The CDR3 has 19 amino acids. The CDR3 is CASSDPTGELSSGANVLTF. DNA for the CDR3: TGTGCCAGCAGCGACCCGACAGGGGAGTTGTCCTCTGGGGCCAACGTCCTGACTTTC.

This sequence joins TRBV29-1 and TRBJ2-5; no definite D call. The V gene's germline CDR1 is SQVTM and CDR2 ANQGSEA. This CDR3 comprises 12 residues. Trimming pared 8 bases from V and 4 bases from J, leaving 14 bases between. The CDR3 coding sequence is TGCAGCATATTCCCGGGTACAGAGACCCAGTACTTC. The encoded protein is CSIFPGTETQYF.

The J gene is TRBJ2-7, the V gene TRBV19; maybe TRBD2 (5 bases). Germline V gene sequence: CDR1 LNHDA, CDR2 SQIVND (reference sequence). The CDR3 has 16 residues. Trimming stripped 1 base from V and 0 bases from J, with 13 bases between. Written as DNA, the CDR3 is TGTGCCAGTAGTATAGGATCCATAAGCGGCTCCTACGAGCAGTACTTC. Translation gives CASSIGSISGSYEQYF.